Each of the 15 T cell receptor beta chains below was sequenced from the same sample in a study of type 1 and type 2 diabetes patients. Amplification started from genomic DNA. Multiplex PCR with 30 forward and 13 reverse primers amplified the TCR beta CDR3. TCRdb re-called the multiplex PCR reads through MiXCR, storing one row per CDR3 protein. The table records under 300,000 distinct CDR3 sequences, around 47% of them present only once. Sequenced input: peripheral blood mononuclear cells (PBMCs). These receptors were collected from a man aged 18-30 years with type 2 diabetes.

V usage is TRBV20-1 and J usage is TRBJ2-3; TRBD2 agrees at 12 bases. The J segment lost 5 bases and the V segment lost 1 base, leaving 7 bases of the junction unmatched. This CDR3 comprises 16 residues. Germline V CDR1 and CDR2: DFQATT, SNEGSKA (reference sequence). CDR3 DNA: TGCAGTGCTAGAGGCGGTCCTAGCGGGAGGGTAGATACGCAGTATTTT. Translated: CSARGGPSGRVDTQYF.

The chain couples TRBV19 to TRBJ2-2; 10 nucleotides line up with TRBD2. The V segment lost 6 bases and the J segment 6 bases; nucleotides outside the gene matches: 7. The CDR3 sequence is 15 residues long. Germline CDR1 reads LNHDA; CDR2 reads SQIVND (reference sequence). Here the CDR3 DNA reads TGTGCCAGTAGACCGCAACTAGCGGGGTCCGGGGAGCTGTTTTTT. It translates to CASRPQLAGSGELFF. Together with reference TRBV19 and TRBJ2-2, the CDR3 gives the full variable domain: DGGITQSPKYLFRKEGQNVTLSCEQNLNHDAMYWYRQDPGQGLRLIYYSQIVNDFQKGDIAEGYSVSREKKESFPLTVTSAQKNPTAFYLCASRPQLAGSGELFFGEGSRLTVL.

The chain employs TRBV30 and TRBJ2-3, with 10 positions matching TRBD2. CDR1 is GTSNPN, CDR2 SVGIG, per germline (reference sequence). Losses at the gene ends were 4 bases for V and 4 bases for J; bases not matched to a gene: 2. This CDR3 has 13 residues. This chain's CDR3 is CAWTSGGPDTQYF. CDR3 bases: TGTGCCTGGACTAGCGGGGGACCAGATACGCAGTATTTT.

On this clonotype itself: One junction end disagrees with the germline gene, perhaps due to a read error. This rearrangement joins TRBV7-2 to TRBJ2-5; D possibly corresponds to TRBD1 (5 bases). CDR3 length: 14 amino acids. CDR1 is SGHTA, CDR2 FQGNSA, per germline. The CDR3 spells CASSPRQIQETQYF. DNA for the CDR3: TGCGCCAGCAGCCCCAGACAGATACAAGAGACCCAGTACTTC.

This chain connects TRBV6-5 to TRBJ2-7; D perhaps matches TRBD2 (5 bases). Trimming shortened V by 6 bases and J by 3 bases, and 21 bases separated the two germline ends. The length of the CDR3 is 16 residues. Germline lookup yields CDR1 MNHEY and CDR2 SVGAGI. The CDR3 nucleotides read TGTGCCAGCAGGCGTATATCGCCGGAGGATTTCTACGAGCAGTACTTC. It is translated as CASRRISPEDFYEQYF.

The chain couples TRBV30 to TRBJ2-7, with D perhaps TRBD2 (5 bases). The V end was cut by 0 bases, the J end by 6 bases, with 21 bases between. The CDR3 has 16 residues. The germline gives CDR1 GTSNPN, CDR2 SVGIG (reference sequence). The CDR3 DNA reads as TGTGCCTGGAGTGTACCCTCCATTAGAAGTCGGGGCGAGCAGTACTTC. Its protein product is CAWSVPSIRSRGEQYF.

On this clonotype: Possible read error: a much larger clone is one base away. This CDR3 is CASSHPDRTKHEAFF. The CDR3 bases are TGTGCCAGCAGTCACCCCGACCGGACCAAACATGAAGCTTTCTTT. This chain links TRBV2 with TRBJ1-1; D uncertain. Germline V gene data show CDR1 as SNHLY and CDR2 as FYNNEI. V dropped 5 bases and J dropped 7 bases, with 20 bases sitting between them. The CDR3 has 15 residues.

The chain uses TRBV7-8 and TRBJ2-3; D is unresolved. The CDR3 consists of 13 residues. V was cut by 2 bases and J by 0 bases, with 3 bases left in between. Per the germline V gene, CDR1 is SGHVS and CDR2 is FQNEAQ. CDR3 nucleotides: TGTGCCAGCAGCTTATTCAGCACAGATACGCAGTATTTT. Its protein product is CASSLFSTDTQYF.

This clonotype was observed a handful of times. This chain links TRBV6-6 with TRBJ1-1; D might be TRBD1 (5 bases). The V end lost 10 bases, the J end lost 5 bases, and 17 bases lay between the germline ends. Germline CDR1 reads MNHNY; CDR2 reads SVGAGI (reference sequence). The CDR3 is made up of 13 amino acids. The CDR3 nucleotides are TGTGCCACCCAGACAGTTACGGTGACTGAAGCTTTCTTT. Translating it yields CATQTVTVTEAFF.

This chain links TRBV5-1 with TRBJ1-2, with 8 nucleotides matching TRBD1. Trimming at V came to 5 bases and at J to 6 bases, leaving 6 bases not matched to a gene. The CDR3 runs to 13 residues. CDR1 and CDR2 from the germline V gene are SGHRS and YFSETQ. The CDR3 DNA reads TGCGCCAGCAGGCCGACAGGGGACCATGGCTACACCTTC. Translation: CASRPTGDHGYTF.

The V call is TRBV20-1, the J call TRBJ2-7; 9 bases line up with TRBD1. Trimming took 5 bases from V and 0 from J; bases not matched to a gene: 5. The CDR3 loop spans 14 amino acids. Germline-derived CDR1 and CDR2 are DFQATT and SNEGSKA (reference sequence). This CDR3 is CSAEGQGSSYEQYF. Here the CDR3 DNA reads TGCAGTGCTGAAGGACAGGGGTCCTCCTACGAGCAGTACTTC.

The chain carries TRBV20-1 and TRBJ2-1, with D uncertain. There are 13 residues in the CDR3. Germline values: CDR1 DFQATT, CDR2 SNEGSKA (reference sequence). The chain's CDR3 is CSVALDRYNEQFF. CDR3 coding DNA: TGCAGCGTTGCTCTGGACCGATACAATGAGCAGTTCTTC.

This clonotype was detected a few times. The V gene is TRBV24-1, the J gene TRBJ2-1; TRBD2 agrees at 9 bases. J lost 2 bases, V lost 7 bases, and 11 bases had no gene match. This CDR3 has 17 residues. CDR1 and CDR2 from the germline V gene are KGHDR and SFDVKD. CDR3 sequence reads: CATSGTSLELPYNEQFF. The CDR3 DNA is TGTGCCACCAGCGGGACTAGCCTAGAGCTACCCTACAATGAGCAGTTCTTC.

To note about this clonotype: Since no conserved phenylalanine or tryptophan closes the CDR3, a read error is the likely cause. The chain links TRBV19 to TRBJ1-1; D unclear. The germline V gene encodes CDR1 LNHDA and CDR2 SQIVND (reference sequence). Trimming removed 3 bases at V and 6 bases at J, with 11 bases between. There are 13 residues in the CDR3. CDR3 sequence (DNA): TGTGCCAGTAGTATTTTAGGAGTCCCTGAAGCTTTCTTA. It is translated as CASSILGVPEAFL.

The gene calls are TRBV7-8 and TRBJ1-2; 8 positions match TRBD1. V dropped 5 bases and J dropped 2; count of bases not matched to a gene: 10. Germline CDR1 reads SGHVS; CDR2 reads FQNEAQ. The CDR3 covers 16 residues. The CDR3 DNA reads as TGTGCCAGCAGCCGAACGATGGGACAGGCGAACTATGGCTACACCTTC. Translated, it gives CASSRTMGQANYGYTF.